This T cell receptor beta chain emerged from a study of blood T cell repertoires in COVID-19 (dated by TCRdb to the early 2020s). Notes on the research overall: Samples from collaborators originated in the United States, Italy and Spain and spanned both the acute and convalescent phases of COVID-19. The samples were drawn from two sources: the first 160 participants of the ongoing ImmuneRACE study, and 1,200 or so subjects contributed by 6 global collaborators. HLA class I and class II types, where available, came from metadata supplied by the sample provider rather than from assay-based typing. Sample metadata almost always included a de-identified subject ID, COVID-19 status, age in years and sex. The prospective study material was composed of cDNA or gDNA derived from T cells, B-cell-depleted T cells, or PBMCs. The repertoires were released in a freely available public database intended as a resource for research on the immune response to SARS-CoV-2. Subjects who had been exposed to COVID-19, were actively infected with it, or had recovered from it provided the deeply sampled blood TCRbeta repertoires that made up the dataset. Paper-wide results and their limitations: Clinical and demographic metadata were provided uncurated, with the amount varying by source and participant.

TCRbeta CDR3 regions were amplified from genomic DNA by means of the immunoSEQ Assay, a bias-controlled multiplex PCR. As for the authors' bioinformatics: The number of nucleated cells in each sample was estimated from the amplification of reference gene primers within the assay. To quantify the absolute abundance of each unique TCRbeta CDR3 rearrangement, sequence reads were collapsed and filtered. For each sample, productive Simpson clonality was calculated by taking the square root of Simpson's diversity index across productive rearrangements. Imported from immuneACCESS, the table was reduced by TCRdb to in-frame sequences with V and J called. These copies leave out some clones; in studies compared against another copy, an unresolved V gene accounts for under half, and the cause of the remainder is not known. The DNA gave D and trimming, while V, J and clone size come from that table. The sample has over 150,000 clones on record, roughly 83% of them singletons. Clones ranked in the top ten supply roughly 2.8% of the sample.

Details on this clone: The target of this receptor is not known. Base-call qualities are not available, and no considerably larger clone is one nucleotide away.

CDR1 and CDR2, per the germline V gene, are WSHSY and SAAADI. The CDR3 has 14 amino acids, counting the end cysteine and phenylalanine. Just the 42-base CDR3 DNA is kept, in frame starting at base 1. The junction shows trimming of 7 bases on V and 0 bases on J, plus 12 bases between the germline ends. Whole blood was collected in K2EDTA tubes by collaborating institutions according to the institutions' own protocols. Collaborator samples were shipped for TCRbeta analysis as frozen whole blood, isolated PBMCs, or DNA extracted from either sample type. Sequenced material: peripheral blood. The chain couples TRBV10-2 to TRBJ1-2; TRBD1 is perhaps the D gene, given 5 matching bases. This sequence originates from a woman aged 55-69 years with acute or convalescent COVID-19. The CDR3 region reads CASNQGTPNYGYTF. In nucleotide form, the sequence is TGCGCCAGCAATCAGGGCACCCCTAACTATGGCTACACCTTC.